A single sample is the source of the 27 T cell receptor beta chains below, sequenced in a study of OX40 agonist ivuxolimab in advanced cancers. Library prep was done by the immunoSEQ multiplex PCR assay. This is the immuneACCESS table as TCRdb keeps it, with only in-frame sequences that have V and J called. A part of the clones is gone; compared with another copy, unresolved V genes explain less than half, and the rest is unexplained. In this sample the table shows under 75,000 clones, approximately 86% of which occur a single time. The top ten constitute around 0.73% of the sample. The sequencing used CD4+ or CD8+ T cells sorted from blood, collected in a trial of the OX40 agonist ivuxolimab. The receptors were sampled from an adult with an advanced solid tumor such as melanoma, head and neck, liver or kidney cancer.

The rearrangement joins TRBV11-3 to TRBJ2-3; 8 nucleotides agree with TRBD2. V was pared by 5 bases and J by 9 bases, with 4 bases of the junction left unmatched. CDR1 is SGHNT and CDR2 is YENEEA in the germline V gene. The CDR3 covers 12 residues. CDR3 DNA: TGTGCCAGCAGCCTTAGCGGGAACACGCAGTATTTT. Amino acid sequence: CASSLSGNTQYF.

This clone was detected only a few times. V gene TRBV7-9 combines with J gene TRBJ2-3; D may be TRBD1 or TRBD2 (5 bases each). The CDR3 is 17 amino acids. The V gene lost 2 bases and the J gene lost 2 bases, with 17 bases spanning the gap. The V gene's germline CDR1 is SEHNR and CDR2 FQNEAQ (reference sequence). The CDR3 DNA follows: TGTGCCAGCAGCTTATACGGGGACGGAACTTTCACAGATACGCAGTATTTT. Translation: CASSLYGDGTFTDTQYF. Variable domain in full (rest from reference TRBV7-9 and TRBJ2-3): DTGVSQNPRHKITKRGQNVTFRCDPISEHNRLYWYRQTLGQGPEFLTYFQNEAQLEKSRLLSDRFSAERPKGSFSTLEIQRTEQGDSAMYLCASSLYGDGTFTDTQYFGPGTRLTVL.

This sequence joins TRBV5-1 and TRBJ2-5; possibly TRBD1 for D (5 bases). This CDR3 is built from 13 residues. Trimming stripped 7 bases from V and 1 base from J, with 11 bases between. Germline V gives CDR1 SGHRS, CDR2 YFSETQ. The CDR3 coding sequence is TGCGCCAGCGGGGCTCAGCCCCAAGAGACCCAGTACTTC. Encoded protein: CASGAQPQETQYF.

The V gene is TRBV5-5, the J gene TRBJ2-3, with no clear D. The CDR3 covers 12 residues. V shed 7 bases and J shed 1 base, with 7 bases lying between them. CDR1 and CDR2 from the germline V gene are SGHKS and YYEKEE (reference sequence). The CDR3 sequence: CASSFGTDTQYF. CDR3 DNA sequence: TGTGCCAGCTCCTTCGGCACAGATACGCAGTATTTT.

V is TRBV5-1 and J is TRBJ1-2; a possible D gene is TRBD1 (5 bases). Trimming shortened V by 4 bases and J by 4 bases, and 11 bases separated the two germline ends. This CDR3 has 13 residues. The germline V gene encodes CDR1 SGHRS and CDR2 YFSETQ. The CDR3 loop is CASSPDSSYGYTF. CDR3 nucleotides: TGCGCCAGCAGCCCAGACAGTAGCTATGGCTACACCTTC. The variable domain in full, completed from reference TRBV5-1 and TRBJ1-2, reads KAGVTQTPRYLIKTRGQQVTLSCSPISGHRSVSWYQQTPGQGLQFLFEYFSETQRNKGNFPGRFSGRQFSNSRSEMNVSTLELGDSALYLCASSPDSSYGYTFGSGTRLTVV.

The V call is TRBV5-1, the J call TRBJ2-7; 9 bases map to TRBD1. V lost 5 bases to trimming and J lost 5 bases; unmatched junction nucleotides: 11. The CDR3 is 15 amino acids. Germline V gives CDR1 SGHRS, CDR2 YFSETQ. Written as DNA, the CDR3 is TGCGCCAGCAGGTCCCCGGGACAGGGTATCAACGAGCAGTACTTC. Amino acids: CASRSPGQGINEQYF.

The chain couples TRBV9 to TRBJ1-1; weak D call: TRBD1 (5 bases). V gave up 5 bases and J gave up 1 base, with 9 bases separating them. Germline CDR1 is SGDLS and CDR2 is YYNGEE. The CDR3 runs to 13 residues. The CDR3 DNA sequence: TGTGCCAGCAGTCGACAGTCGAACACTGAAGCTTTCTTT. As protein: CASSRQSNTEAFF.

The chain combines TRBV6-1 with TRBJ2-7; TRBD1 matches 7 bases. Germline-derived CDR1 and CDR2 are MNHNS and SASEGT. J gave up 3 bases and V 8 bases, and 13 bases lay outside the gene matches. CDR3 length equals 15 residues. This CDR3 is CASLQGGTVGYEQYF. The CDR3, as DNA: TGTGCCAGCCTTCAGGGTGGGACAGTCGGCTACGAGCAGTACTTC.

The rearrangement uses TRBV29-1 and TRBJ2-7; 9 bases line up with TRBD1. V shed 4 bases, J shed 2 bases, and the junction held 6 bases outside the gene matches. The germline V gene has CDR1 SQVTM and CDR2 ANQGSEA. This CDR3 has 14 residues. CDR3 sequence reads: CSVAVTGGTYEQYF. The CDR3 DNA follows: TGCAGCGTTGCCGTGACAGGGGGGACCTACGAGCAGTACTTC.

This rearrangement joins TRBV27 to TRBJ2-1, with 8 bases fitting TRBD1. Germline V gives CDR1 MNHEY, CDR2 SMNVEV (reference sequence). With V trimmed by 10 bases and J by 7 bases, 15 bases remained unmatched. The CDR3 runs 15 residues. This CDR3 is CATYQPGQGGNEQFF. In nucleotides, the CDR3 is TGTGCCACCTACCAGCCCGGACAGGGAGGTAATGAGCAGTTCTTC.

The chain links TRBV5-5 to TRBJ2-7; TRBD2 aligns across 11 bases. This CDR3 contains 18 residues. Trimming removed 0 bases from V and 2 bases from J; junction bases left unmatched: 10. Germline CDR1 SGHKS, CDR2 YYEKEE (reference sequence). The CDR3 DNA is TGTGCCAGCAGCTTGGGTCTTAGCGGGGGGGACAATCCCTACGAGCAGTACTTC. Translation gives CASSLGLSGGDNPYEQYF.

This sequence joins TRBV6-5 and TRBJ1-1; 7 nucleotides match TRBD1. The V segment lost 6 bases and the J segment 0 bases; nucleotides outside the gene matches: 4. The CDR3 is 14 residues long. Germline CDR1 and CDR2: MNHEY and SVGAGI. This CDR3 is CASSPGQVNTEAFF. CDR3 coding DNA: TGTGCCAGCAGCCCCGGACAGGTGAACACTGAAGCTTTCTTT.

The rearrangement uses TRBV7-2 and TRBJ1-5; TRBD1 is a possible D gene (6 bases). This CDR3 is built from 15 residues. V was cut by 5 bases and J by 7 bases, with 18 bases left in between. Germline V gene sequence: CDR1 SGHTA, CDR2 FQGNSA. The CDR3 bases are TGTGCCAGCAGCCCATCCACAGGGAGTGAACAGCCCCAGCATTTT. Residues: CASSPSTGSEQPQHF. Full variable domain (missing parts from reference TRBV7-2 and TRBJ1-5): GAGVSQSPSNKVTEKGKDVELRCDPISGHTALYWYRQSLGQGLEFLIYFQGNSAPDKSGLPSDRFSAERTGGSVSTLTIQRTQQEDSAVYLCASSPSTGSEQPQHFGDGTRLSIL.

Written as DNA, the CDR3 is TGTGCCAGCACCCGGACAGTAAGCCCCCTCTCCTCTGGGGCCAACGTCCTGACTTTC. This translates into CASTRTVSPLSSGANVLTF. The rearrangement links TRBV9 to TRBJ2-6, with D perhaps TRBD1 (6 bases). Per germline, CDR1 SGDLS and CDR2 YYNGEE. V shed 6 bases and J shed 0 bases, with 22 bases lying between them. The CDR3 runs 19 residues.

This chain joins TRBV30 and TRBJ1-3; D uncertain. Germline V CDR1 and CDR2: GTSNPN, SVGIG (reference sequence). The CDR3 sequence is 14 residues long. In nucleotides, the CDR3 is TGTGCAGCCGCTACAAGTAGCTCTGGAAACACCATATATTTT. Its translation is CAAATSSSGNTIYF.

This clone has more than one count but fewer than ten. The chain recombines TRBV6-6 with TRBJ2-7, with D unresolved. The ends were cut back, 6 bases at V and 7 bases at J, with 10 bases in the middle. Per germline, CDR1 MNHNY and CDR2 SVGAGI (reference sequence). This CDR3 spans 11 amino acids. In nucleotides, the CDR3 is TGTGCCAGCAGACTGGGCAGAGAGCAGTACTTC. Protein product: CASRLGREQYF.

In DNA form, the CDR3 reads TGTGCCAGCAGTTACTTCCGGGACGCAAAGCCCCAGCATTTT. Amino acid sequence: CASSYFRDAKPQHF. The chain uses TRBV6-5 and TRBJ1-5; possibly TRBD1 for D (5 bases). Trimming removed 1 base at V and 8 bases at J, with 12 bases between. Germline assignment: CDR1 MNHEY and CDR2 SVGAGI. This CDR3 has 14 residues.

The chain links TRBV7-8 to TRBJ2-7; 8 bases line up with TRBD2. Germline CDR1 SGHVS, CDR2 FQNEAQ. V was pared by 8 bases and J by 1 base, with 16 bases of the junction left unmatched. The CDR3 has 17 residues. CDR3 coding DNA: TGTGCCAGCGCGTTTCCCCCGGGGGGGTCGAGTTCCTACGAGCAGTACTTC. Protein: CASAFPPGGSSSYEQYF.

This chain joins TRBV7-9 and TRBJ2-5; weak D call: TRBD1 (6 bases). The CDR3 totals 13 residues. Trimming took off 1 base at V and 4 bases at J, with 7 bases between the two ends. Germline CDR1 and CDR2: SEHNR and FQNEAQ (reference sequence). Written as DNA, the CDR3 is TGTGCCAGCAGCTTAGACAGGGCAGAGACCCAGTACTTC. Protein product: CASSLDRAETQYF.

This chain links TRBV9 with TRBJ2-2; 12 bases agree with TRBD2. The V gene's germline CDR1 is SGDLS and CDR2 YYNGEE. The ends lost 0 bases at V and 7 bases at J; junction bases unmatched: 4. The CDR3 is made up of 16 amino acids. This CDR3 reads CASSVGVTSGSGELFF. CDR3 DNA: TGTGCCAGCAGCGTAGGGGTGACTAGCGGGAGCGGGGAGCTGTTTTTT.

The chain recombines TRBV6-6 with TRBJ1-6; 7 nucleotides line up with TRBD1. Germline CDR1 MNHNY, CDR2 SVGAGI (reference sequence). The CDR3 is 15 amino acids. V lost 5 bases to trimming and J lost 0 bases; unmatched junction nucleotides: 1. The CDR3 region has the DNA TGTGCCAGCAGTAGGGACAGCTCCTATAATTCACCCCTCCACTTT. Protein sequence: CASSRDSSYNSPLHF.

This chain links TRBV6-6 with TRBJ2-7, with D possibly TRBD1 on 6 matching bases. CDR3 length: 15 amino acids. Germline V gene sequence: CDR1 MNHNY, CDR2 SVGAGI (reference sequence). Trimming removed 2 bases at V and 5 bases at J, with 16 bases between. The CDR3 region has the DNA TGTGCCAGCAGTTACCGGCAGGGGATAGCCCACGAGCAGTACTTC. Translation gives CASSYRQGIAHEQYF.

This clone was observed a single time. The rearrangement uses TRBV27 and TRBJ1-2, with D perhaps matching TRBD1 (6 bases). The germline V gene encodes CDR1 MNHEY and CDR2 SMNVEV (reference sequence). Trimming cost V 6 bases and J 2 bases, with 13 bases left between them. This CDR3 is 14 amino acids long. The CDR3 region is CASSGLGQNYGYTF. The CDR3 DNA reads as TGTGCCAGCAGCGGCTTAGGACAGAACTATGGCTACACCTTC.

The chain links TRBV9 to TRBJ2-3, with 8 positions matching TRBD2. Germline lookup yields CDR1 SGDLS and CDR2 YYNGEE. The CDR3 sequence is 14 residues long. Trimming removed 3 bases from V and 5 bases from J; junction bases left unmatched: 5. CDR3 coding DNA: TGTGCCAGCAGCGCTCGGGGACTAGGAGATACGCAGTATTTT. This codes for CASSARGLGDTQYF.

This clone has only one observation. V and J are TRBV11-2 and TRBJ2-2, with 10 bases fitting TRBD1. The CDR3 length is 16 residues. The V gene end was trimmed by 3 bases and the J gene end by 5 bases; junction bases not matched to a gene: 6. In germline, CDR1 is SGHAT, CDR2 FQNNGV. The CDR3 region is CASSFPDRGRTGELFF. Written as DNA, the CDR3 is TGTGCCAGCAGCTTCCCCGACAGGGGGCGTACCGGGGAGCTGTTTTTT.

V and J are TRBV6-5 and TRBJ1-2; D unclear. Germline V gives CDR1 MNHEY, CDR2 SVGAGI. The V end was cut by 6 bases, the J end by 4 bases, with 15 bases between. The CDR3 runs to 14 residues. For the CDR3, the DNA is TGTGCCAGCAGCCTTTGGGGTGCGAGCTATGGCTACACCTTC. Amino acid sequence: CASSLWGASYGYTF.

The chain combines TRBV2 with TRBJ1-1; tentative D call: TRBD1 (5 bases). With 5 bases removed from V and 6 bases from J, the gap between germline ends came to 19 bases. CDR1 is SNHLY and CDR2 is FYNNEI in the germline V gene. The CDR3 sequence is 15 residues long. The CDR3 loop reads CASSRQRGFAAEAFF. Written as DNA, the CDR3 is TGTGCCAGCAGTCGGCAGCGGGGGTTCGCGGCTGAAGCTTTCTTT.